These 5 T cell receptor beta chains were sequenced from one sample in a study of blood T cell repertoires in COVID-19. The repertoire was sequenced with immunoSEQ multiplex PCR; TCRdb's copy has only in-frame clones and lacks some. The sample holds 100,000 to 150,000 clones, over 75% seen once. Material: peripheral blood. These receptor sequences come from a woman older than 75 with acute or convalescent COVID-19.

This clone was observed a single time. The gene calls are TRBV9 and TRBJ1-1; TRBD1 agrees at 11 bases. Trimming took 2 bases from V and 7 from J; bases not matched to a gene: 10. The germline V gene encodes CDR1 SGDLS and CDR2 YYNGEE. There are 16 residues in the CDR3. CDR3 protein: CASSVGAGTGGGEAFF. The CDR3 nucleotides are TGTGCCAGCAGCGTTGGAGCTGGGACAGGGGGGGGTGAAGCTTTCTTT.

The chain uses TRBV19 and TRBJ1-3, with D unresolved. In germline, CDR1 is LNHDA, CDR2 SQIVND (reference sequence). This CDR3 has 16 residues. V lost 6 bases and J 0 bases, leaving 15 bases between the germline ends. The CDR3 DNA reads TGTGCCAGTAGCCCTCTCGGTTCACTCTCTGGAAACACCATATATTTT. It encodes CASSPLGSLSGNTIYF.

The V gene is TRBV3-1 (or the pseudogene TRBV3-2), the J gene TRBJ2-3; 9 nucleotides align to TRBD2. Germline V gene data show CDR1 as LGHDT and CDR2 as YNNKEL (reference sequence). This CDR3 has 16 amino acids. With V trimmed by 6 bases and J by 5 bases, 12 bases remained unmatched. The DNA for the CDR3 is TGTGCCAGCAGACCTAAGGTAGCGGGGGCGGTAGATACGCAGTATTTT. Its protein product is CASRPKVAGAVDTQYF.

This clone came up once. This chain links TRBV3-1 (or the pseudogene TRBV3-2) with TRBJ1-4, with D uncertain. This CDR3 has 13 residues. Germline CDR1 reads LGHDT; CDR2 reads YNNKEL (reference sequence). V lost 3 bases to trimming and J lost 7 bases, with 9 bases between them. CDR3 protein: CASSQNEGEKLFF. The CDR3 bases are TGTGCCAGCAGCCAGAATGAGGGTGAAAAACTGTTTTTT.

V usage is TRBV21-1 and J usage is TRBJ1-1; TRBD1 was called by the table and not checked on the DNA. TRBV21-1 is a pseudogene. The CDR3 has 15 amino acids. As DNA, the CDR3 is TGTGCCAGCACCCCCCACCAGGGTATGAACACTGAAGCTTTCTTT. Translated, it gives CASTPHQGMNTEAFF.